These 12 T cell receptor beta chains came from one sample sequenced in a study of T cells in women clearing cervical HPV infection. Assay: immunoSEQ multiplex PCR; the TCRdb copy retains only in-frame clones and omits some. The data include more than 20,000 clones; the top ten clones carry less than 3.5%. Input material: blood buffy coat. These receptors came from a woman aged 18 to 75 with a cervical HPV16 infection that either progressed to CIN3+ or cleared (not recorded which).

As regards this clone: The sequence runs out 3 residues before the end of the CDR3; the remainder is reconstructed from the germline J gene. The chain has TRBV7-6 and TRBJ2-3; TRBD2 aligns across 8 bases. Germline CDR1 is SGHVS and CDR2 is FNYEAQ. The CDR3 is 14 amino acids. The CDR3 loop is CASSDRTSTETQYF. The part of the CDR3 DNA that was read is TGTGCCAGCAGCGACAGGACTAGCACGGAGACG.

About this clone itself: The CDR3 end is not reached by the read, which stops 3 residues before it; the germline J gene fills it in. The chain links TRBV7-9 to TRBJ1-5, with TRBD1 as a possible D gene (6 bases). The CDR3 covers 15 residues. In germline, CDR1 is SEHNR, CDR2 FQNEAQ (reference sequence). The V and J ends lost 5 bases and 0 bases respectively, with 11 bases between them. CDR3 bases read: TGTGCCAGCAGCCCTACAGGGTATAGCAATCAGCCC. It specifies CASSPTGYSNQP. The full CDR3 reads CASSPTGYSNQPQHF.

This clone registers medium-sized (0.01 to 0.1%) by frequency. With the read ending 3 residues before the CDR3 end, the germline J gene is used to fill in that end. V is TRBV19 and J is TRBJ2-5; 8 bases map to TRBD2. CDR3 size: 14 residues. Germline values: CDR1 LNHDA, CDR2 SQIVND (reference sequence). V lost 5 bases to trimming and J lost 5 bases; unmatched junction nucleotides: 7. CDR3 DNA, as far as it was read: TGTGCCAGTAGTCCCGGGGGGGGAAGGGAGACC. Its protein product is CASSPGGGRET. In full, the CDR3 reads CASSPGGGRETQYF.

A word on this clone: Read sequence stops 3 residues before the CDR3 end, and the germline J gene provides the missing end. At the DNA level, this CDR3 is encoded by other sequences in the same sample as well. This rearrangement joins TRBV7-3 to TRBJ2-2; 10 nucleotides agree with TRBD1. The CDR3 totals 14 residues. Looked up from germline, CDR1 is SGHTA and CDR2 is FQGTGA. CDR3 in amino acids: CASSRTGGNSPLFF. The sequenced CDR3 bases are TGTGCCAGCAGCCGGACAGGGGGTAATTCACCG.

CDR3: CASSWDRVNYGYTF. The DNA read from the CDR3 is TGTGCCAGCAGCTGGGACAGGGTTAACTATGGC. This sequence joins TRBV13 and TRBJ1-2; 9 positions agree with TRBD1. Read data end 3 residues before the CDR3 end; the end is taken from the germline J gene. In germline, CDR1 is PRHDT, CDR2 FYEKMQ (reference sequence). The CDR3 is made up of 14 amino acids. The ends lost 4 bases at V and 1 base at J; junction bases unmatched: 1.

A remark on this clone: The read ends 3 residues early relative to the CDR3; the germline J gene fills the gap. The chain joins TRBV5-4 to TRBJ2-2; 8 bases are shared with TRBD1. The CDR3 consists of 15 residues. The germline V gene encodes CDR1 SGHNT and CDR2 YYREEE (reference sequence). The DNA read from the CDR3 is TGTGCCAGCAGCTTGGATCCAGGGGGCGGAGAAAAG. Its translation: CASSLDPGGGEK. The CDR3 reads in full as CASSLDPGGGEKLFF.

On this clone itself: The read ends 3 residues shy of where the CDR3 ends; the end is completed using the germline J gene. This rearrangement joins TRBV5-1 to TRBJ2-1; TRBD2 aligns across 13 bases. Trimming removed 3 bases from V and 9 bases from J; junction bases left unmatched: 3. Germline V gene sequence: CDR1 SGHRS, CDR2 YFSETQ. This CDR3 is built from 14 residues. CDR3 protein: CASSWTSGSGEQFF. CDR3 DNA, as far as it was read: TGCGCCAGCAGCTGGACTAGCGGGAGCGGTGAG.

Remarks on this clone: The read stops 3 residues short of the end of the CDR3; the missing end is completed from the germline J gene. This chain uses TRBV7-6 with TRBJ2-2, with a possible D match to TRBD1 (5 bases). The CDR3 has 15 residues. CDR1 and CDR2 (germline): SGHVS, FNYEAQ. The covered CDR3 bases are TGTGCCAGCAGCTCCTCGACAGCCTATAATTCACCG. It translates to CASSSSTAYNSP. The CDR3, in full, reads CASSSSTAYNSPLFF.

For this clone: The read ends 3 residues early relative to the CDR3; the germline J gene fills the gap. V is TRBV12-3 or TRBV12-4 and J is TRBJ2-5; TRBD1 agrees at 8 bases. The CDR3 is 16 residues long. The CDR3 is CASSTTQGGPTDTQYF. CDR3 DNA, as far as it was read: TGTGCCAGCAGTACAACACAGGGGGGCCCCACAGATACC.

As for this clone: The sequence runs out 3 residues before the end of the CDR3; the remainder is reconstructed from the germline J gene. This sequence joins TRBV2 and TRBJ2-1; 14 bases fit TRBD2. The CDR3 length is 16 residues. The germline gives CDR1 SNHLY, CDR2 FYNNEI. Germline trimming cut 3 bases from V and 7 bases from J; bases unmatched to any gene: 5. The DNA read from the CDR3 is TGTGCCAGCAGTGAGGGACTAGCGGGAGTAGCGAATGAG. Translated, it gives CASSEGLAGVANE. The CDR3 in its entirety is CASSEGLAGVANEQFF.

Comment on this clone: The DNA ends 3 residues before the CDR3 does, and the rest of the CDR3 is filled in from the germline J gene. This chain links TRBV7-2 with TRBJ2-4; D is ambiguous. Germline CDR1 and CDR2: SGHTA and FQGNSA. The CDR3 has 14 residues. CDR3 region: CASSLEPGNYGQYF. The sequenced CDR3 bases are TGTGCCAGCAGCTTAGAACCGGGTAACTATGGT.

About this clone itself: The DNA ends 3 residues before the CDR3 does, and the rest of the CDR3 is filled in from the germline J gene. The rearrangement joins TRBV19 to TRBJ1-1; D ambiguous. The CDR3 sequence is 13 residues long. The V end lost 5 bases, the J end lost 0 bases, and 7 bases lay between the germline ends. Germline-derived CDR1 and CDR2 are LNHDA and SQIVND (reference sequence). CDR3 bases read: TGTGCCAGTAGTTCAACACTGAACACTGAA. The encoded protein is CASSSTLNTE. The entire CDR3 reads CASSSTLNTEAFF.